The T cell receptor beta chain under discussion was sequenced for a study of T cell responses to AZD1222 COVID-19 vaccine. Study-wide results and caveats: Breadth and depth of Spike-specific TCRs rose after two AZD1222 doses. Dominant CD4 TCR responses targeted spike regions 160-218 and 743-854. Donors in the cohort were predominantly white British and more often female, and clonal diversity was possibly underestimated.

Produced via immunoSEQ multiplex PCR; TCRdb's table is partial and in-frame only. The table lists 100,000 or so clones, about 89% of them singletons. On this clone: Its antigen is currently unknown.

CDR3 length: 15 residues. Trimming cost V 5 bases and J 7 bases, with 20 bases left between them. Germline V gene sequence: CDR1 MNHEY, CDR2 SVGEGT. This sequence joins TRBV6-2 or TRBV6-3 and TRBJ1-1; perhaps TRBD1 as D (5 bases). The sample was peripheral blood, taken 28 days after the second AZD1222 dose. The receptor was isolated from an adult who received the AZD1222 COVID-19 vaccine. CDR3 sequence reads: CASSPIRGETIEAFF. The CDR3 region has the DNA TGTGCCAGCAGTCCCATACGGGGGGAGACGATTGAAGCTTTCTTT.